This T cell receptor (beta chain) comes out of a study of T-cell reconstitution after alpha-beta-depleted transplantation in children (dated by TCRdb to the mid-2010s). Notes on the research overall: Using TCR repertoire profiling, the study followed T-cell immune reconstitution in a quantitative way in children after TCRalphabeta/CD19-depleted allogeneic hematopoietic cell transplantation.

With regard to this clonotype: Which antigen it targets is not known. Qualities for individual bases were not recorded, and no much larger clone is one base off.

Library construction relied on PCR. The instrument given in TCRdb is Illumina HiSeq 2500. To normalize quantification of the TCRbeta repertoire, the TCR libraries were built with molecular barcoding that relied on unique molecular identifiers. The public reads were run again by TCRdb, first through fastp at Q25 and then through MiXCR, and only productive beta chains were kept. CDR3 protein duplicates are merged, each entry listing the most common genes and DNA. The sample table lists 200,000 to 250,000 distinct CDR3 sequences, 8% to 9.5% of them with a count of one. The ten largest clones take up 6.2% of the sample. Between the V and J ends, shortened by 6 bases and 4 bases respectively, the junction contains 18 bases. The CDR3, from cysteine to phenylalanine, totals 14 residues. Kept here is only the CDR3 DNA, which spans 42 bases and is read in frame from base 1. CDR1 DFQATT and CDR2 SNEGSKA were looked up in the germline V gene (reference sequence).

The source is a human donor who donated a stem cell graft to a child with acute lymphoblastic leukemia. Recombination connected TRBV20-1 to TRBJ2-5; TRBD2 could be the D gene, as 5 bases match. Material: PBMCs from the stem cell graft donor, obtained from the stem cell graft. Here is the DNA: TGCAGTGCCACCGGAGTCCCGGGGTCAGAGACCCAGTACTTC. This sequence encodes CSATGVPGSETQYF.